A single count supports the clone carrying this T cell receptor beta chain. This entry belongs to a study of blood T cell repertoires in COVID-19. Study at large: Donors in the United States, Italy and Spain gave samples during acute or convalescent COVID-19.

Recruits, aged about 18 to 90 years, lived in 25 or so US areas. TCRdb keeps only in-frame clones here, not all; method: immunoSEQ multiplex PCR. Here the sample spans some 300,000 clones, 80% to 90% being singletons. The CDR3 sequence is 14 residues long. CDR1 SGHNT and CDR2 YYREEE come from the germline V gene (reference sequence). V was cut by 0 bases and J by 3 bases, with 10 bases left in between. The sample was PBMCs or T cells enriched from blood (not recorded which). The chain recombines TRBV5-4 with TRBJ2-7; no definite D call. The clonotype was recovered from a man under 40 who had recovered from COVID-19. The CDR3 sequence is CASSLATHHYEQYF. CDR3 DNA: TGTGCCAGCAGCTTGGCGACACACCACTACGAGCAGTACTTC.